This is a list of T cell receptor beta chains from one sample in a study of cytomegalovirus exposure and HLA in healthy donors. Produced via immunoSEQ multiplex PCR; TCRdb's table is partial and in-frame only. Of under 200,000 clones in the sample, 84% were seen once. The sample taken for sequencing was PBMCs. The receptors originated from a boy aged 2 to 10 in good health and CMV-seronegative. CDR3s include the opening cysteine and the closing phenylalanine or tryptophan. A D gene is named only where the DNA matches it firmly. The size entry is marked missing in some rows and otherwise reads once, few, many or a size class.

J,size,D,V,DNA,CDR3
TRBJ2-5,NA,NA,TRBV10-2,TGCGCCAGCGGGCCGGGGGTAGAGACCCAGTACTTC,CASGPGVETQYF
TRBJ2-7,NA,NA,TRBV5-1,TGCGCCAGCAGCCGGGGAGACTACGAGCAGTACTTC,CASSRGDYEQYF
TRBJ1-1,NA,NA,TRBV5-1,TGCGCCAGCAGCTTGGACAGGGAAACTGAAGCTTTCTTT,CASSLDRETEAFF
TRBJ1-2,NA,TRBD1,TRBV12-5,TGTGCTAGTGGTTCCGGACAGGGGGCAGATGGCTACACCTTC,CASGSGQGADGYTF
TRBJ1-1,NA,NA,TRBV4-2,TGTGCCAGCGGCGGGGTAGCGACTGAAGCTTTCTTT,CASGGVATEAFF
TRBJ2-3,NA,TRBD2,TRBV27,TGTGCCAGCAGTTTAGGGCTAGCGGGAGTGACAGATACGCAGTATTTT,CASSLGLAGVTDTQYF
TRBJ1-1,NA,TRBD1,TRBV5-1,TGCGCCAGCAGCTTACAGGGGGACACTGAAGCTTTCTTT,CASSLQGDTEAFF
TRBJ2-4,NA,TRBD1,TRBV18,TGTGCCAGCTCTCCGGACAGGGCTGGAAAAAACATTCAGTACTTC,CASSPDRAGKNIQYF
TRBJ2-1,NA,NA,TRBV5-1,TGCGCCAGCAGCTTGACCCCAGGCTATGAGCAGTTCTTC,CASSLTPGYEQFF
TRBJ1-1,NA,NA,TRBV19,TGTGCCAGTACCCCGACCGGGGGGGCGGCAACTGAAGCTTTCTTT,CASTPTGGAATEAFF
TRBJ2-2,NA,NA,TRBV2,TGTGCCAGCAGTGCCCTGTCTAGGGGCCCCGGGGAGCTGTTTTTT,CASSALSRGPGELFF
TRBJ2-3,NA,NA,TRBV12-5,TGTGCTAGTGGCCGCCACGGAGCAGATACGCAGTATTTT,CASGRHGADTQYF
TRBJ1-6,NA,TRBD1,TRBV5-4,TGTGCCAGCAGCTCCGGACAGGGTCTTCGCAATTCACCCCTCCACTTT,CASSSGQGLRNSPLHF
TRBJ2-5,NA,TRBD2,TRBV4-1,TGCGCCAGCAGCCAAGGGTCCGGACTAGCGGTCCTAAATCCGACCCAGTACTTC,CASSQGSGLAVLNPTQYF
TRBJ1-1,NA,NA,TRBV28,TGTGCCAGCAGTTTTTACAAGAACACTGAAGCTTTCTTT,CASSFYKNTEAFF
TRBJ1-2,NA,NA,TRBV2,TGTGCCAGCAGCGCAACCGGGACAAGTTATGGCTACACCTTC,CASSATGTSYGYTF
TRBJ2-7,NA,TRBD2,TRBV27,TGTGCCAGCAGTTTCACTAGCGGCTCCTACGAGCAGTACTTC,CASSFTSGSYEQYF
TRBJ1-1,few,TRBD1,TRBV6-5,TGTGCCAGCAGTCGCGACAGGGGAAAAACTGAAGCTTTCTTT,CASSRDRGKTEAFF
TRBJ1-3,few,NA,TRBV4-1,TGCGCCAGCAGCCCCCTGGGGGGTCCGTCTGGAAACACCATATATTTT,CASSPLGGPSGNTIYF
TRBJ2-3,NA,NA,TRBV13,TGTGCCAGCAGCCCATTCATTACCAGAGATACGCAGTATTTT,CASSPFITRDTQYF
TRBJ2-7,NA,NA,TRBV18,TGTGCCAGCTCACCACCCGGGACACCCCAGGACGAGCAGTACTTC,CASSPPGTPQDEQYF
TRBJ1-4,few,NA,TRBV5-6,TGTGCCAGCAGAATATACAGGGCCGTTAATGAAAAACTGTTTTTT,CASRIYRAVNEKLFF
TRBJ1-1,NA,NA,TRBV7-9,TGTGCCAGCAGCTTCGGACGGGATGGCACTGAAGCTTTCTTT,CASSFGRDGTEAFF
TRBJ1-1,once,TRBD1,TRBV13,TGTGCCAGCAGCTCTTTGGACAGGATAACTGAAGCTTTCTTT,CASSSLDRITEAFF
TRBJ2-7,NA,NA,TRBV11-3,TGTGCCAGCAGCTTAAGTCGGCTGACAAACACTGCGACCTACGAGCAGTACTTC,CASSLSRLTNTATYEQYF
TRBJ2-2,NA,NA,TRBV21-1,TGTGCCAGCAGCCCTCTTTTGACCGGGGAGCTGTTTTTT,CASSPLLTGELFF
TRBJ2-1,NA,NA,TRBV5-1,TGCGCCAGCAGCAACGACGGGGGTAAACACAATGAGCAGTTCTTC,CASSNDGGKHNEQFF
TRBJ2-2,once,TRBD2,TRBV7-6,TGTGCCAGCACCACCATTGGGGGGGTAGGGGAGCTGTTTTTT,CASTTIGGVGELFF
TRBJ2-7,few,NA,TRBV2,TGTGCCAGCAGTGAACAGGGAAACGAGCAGTACTTC,CASSEQGNEQYF
TRBJ2-3,once,NA,TRBV6-5,TGTGCCAGCAGTTACTCGAGGCGGTCCCCCACAGATACGCAGTATTTT,CASSYSRRSPTDTQYF
TRBJ2-7,NA,NA,TRBV9,TGTGCCAGCAGCCCACGGACAGTCTCCTACGAGCAGTACTTC,CASSPRTVSYEQYF
TRBJ1-1,NA,NA,TRBV7-8,TGTGCCAGCAGCTTACAGGGACTGGACACTGAAGCTTTCTTT,CASSLQGLDTEAFF
TRBJ2-7,NA,NA,TRBV27,TGTGCCAGCAGTTTACAGGGGCACTACGAGCAGTACTTC,CASSLQGHYEQYF
TRBJ2-6,NA,TRBD2,TRBV5-4,TGTGCCAGCAGCTCAGCGGGAGACCAAATATCTGGGGCCAACGTCCTGACTTTC,CASSSAGDQISGANVLTF
TRBJ2-1,NA,NA,TRBV29-1,TGCAGCGTTGTAACGTGGATGCGGGAGCAGTTCTTC,CSVVTWMREQFF
TRBJ2-7,NA,TRBD2,TRBV28,TGTGCCAGCAGTGAATCATATAGCGGGAACAGATACGAGCAGTACTTC,CASSESYSGNRYEQYF
TRBJ2-7,NA,TRBD2,TRBV5-1,TGCGCCAGCAGCTTGGGACTAGCGGGAACGGACGAGCAGTACTTC,CASSLGLAGTDEQYF
TRBJ2-1,NA,TRBD2,TRBV10-3,TGTGCCATCAGAACCGGGACTAGCGTCTACAATGAGCAGTTCTTC,CAIRTGTSVYNEQFF
TRBJ1-6,once,TRBD1,TRBV7-9,TGTGCCAGCAGCTACCGGGACAGAAATAATTCACCCCTCCACTTT,CASSYRDRNNSPLHF
TRBJ1-1,once,NA,TRBV10-1,TGCGCCAGCAGTGTTGAAGCTTACACTGAAGCTTTCTTT,CASSVEAYTEAFF
TRBJ1-2,once,TRBD1,TRBV2,TGTGCCAGCAGTGAAGAGGCACAGGGGGTTTACTATGGCTACACCTTC,CASSEEAQGVYYGYTF
TRBJ2-1,NA,TRBD1,TRBV10-1,TGCGCCAGCAGTGAGCTAGGACAGGTCAATGAGCAGTTCTTC,CASSELGQVNEQFF
TRBJ2-1,NA,TRBD2,TRBV4-2,TGTGCCAGCAGCCAAGGTGGGACTAGGTACAATGAGCAGTTCTTC,CASSQGGTRYNEQFF
TRBJ2-1,NA,TRBD2,TRBV7-6,TGTGCCAGCAGCGCCTCGGGACTAGGTATCGGTGAGCAGTTCTTC,CASSASGLGIGEQFF
TRBJ1-1,NA,TRBD1,TRBV5-1,TGCGCCAGCAGCCGGGACAGAATGAACACTGAAGCTTTCTTT,CASSRDRMNTEAFF
TRBJ1-5,NA,NA,TRBV10-3,TGTGCCATCAGTGAGTCGGTCATGGGCCGTAGCAATCAGCCCCAGCATTTT,CAISESVMGRSNQPQHF
TRBJ2-5,few,NA,TRBV2,TGTGCCAGCAGTTGGAGGCAGGGGATATACCAAGAGACCCAGTACTTC,CASSWRQGIYQETQYF
TRBJ1-2,NA,TRBD1,TRBV7-9,TGTGCCAGCAGCTCTCCGGGACAGGGTGTTGGTGGCTACACCTTC,CASSSPGQGVGGYTF
TRBJ2-6,NA,NA,TRBV28,TGTGCCAGCAGTACCCTCCAAATCGACGCGGATAGCTCTGGGGCCAACGTCCTGACTTTC,CASSTLQIDADSSGANVLTF
TRBJ2-2,NA,NA,TRBV2,TGTGCCAGCACCGTAGACTACACCGGGGAGCTGTTTTTT,CASTVDYTGELFF
TRBJ2-3,NA,TRBD2,TRBV9,TGTGCCTCAGCAAGAGGCCTAGCGGGATTTCAGCGCACAGATACGCAGTATTTT,CASARGLAGFQRTDTQYF
TRBJ2-7,once,TRBD1,TRBV27,TGTGCCAGCAGATTCAATCGTGGGACAGGGGCCGAGCAGTACTTC,CASRFNRGTGAEQYF